This T cell receptor (beta chain) was recorded in a study of cytomegalovirus exposure and HLA in healthy donors. This clone turned up a few times. The target antigen is unknown. The germline V gene encodes CDR1 MGHRA and CDR2 YSYEKL. The CDR3 is 13 residues long. V lost 0 bases and J lost 7, with 10 bases in between. The PCR made use of 60 Vbeta and 13 Jbeta primers. In the original processing: An analysis performed later counted around 86 million unique TCR beta chains (roughly 11 million of them shared). Repertoires were generated with immunoSEQ multiplex PCR, while TCRdb's copy carries only in-frame clones and drops some. The V and J calls and clone size come from that table; D and trimming were worked out from the DNA. The table has around 210,000 clones, 70% to 90% seen once. Study-level results: The authors considered a cluster of highly shared sequence variants likely to be a sequencing artifact. Reports showed the classifier diagnosing cytomegalovirus status with high specificity and sensitivity. Fewer N-insertions than the roughly 670-donor mean were reportedly shown by an Asian-associated ancestry cluster in a later analysis.

This sequence joins TRBV4-1 and TRBJ2-7; D not certain. The source material was PBMCs. The receptor's source is a girl aged 2-9 years in good health and CMV-seronegative. DNA of the CDR3: TGCGCCAGCAGCCAAGAGCGCCTGTGGGAGCAGTACTTC. Amino acids: CASSQERLWEQYF.